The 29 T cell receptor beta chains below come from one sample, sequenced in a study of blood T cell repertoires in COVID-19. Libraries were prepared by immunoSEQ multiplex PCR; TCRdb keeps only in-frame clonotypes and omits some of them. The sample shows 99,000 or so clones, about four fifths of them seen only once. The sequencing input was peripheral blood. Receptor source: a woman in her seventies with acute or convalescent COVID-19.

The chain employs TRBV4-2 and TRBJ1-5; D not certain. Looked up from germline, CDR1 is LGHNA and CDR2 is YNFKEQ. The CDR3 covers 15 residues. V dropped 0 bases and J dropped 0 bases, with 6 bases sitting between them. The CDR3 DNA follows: TGTGCCAGCAGCCAAGAAACAGATAGCAATCAGCCCCAGCATTTT. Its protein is CASSQETDSNQPQHF.

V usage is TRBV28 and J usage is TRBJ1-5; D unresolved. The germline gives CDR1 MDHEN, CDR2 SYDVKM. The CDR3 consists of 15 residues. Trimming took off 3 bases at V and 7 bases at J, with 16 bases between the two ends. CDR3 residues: CASSFPGEGGQPQHF. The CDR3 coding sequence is TGTGCCAGCAGTTTCCCGGGCGAGGGCGGACAGCCCCAGCATTTT.

Here the CDR3 reads CASSQGGPREAFF. The DNA of the CDR3 is TGTGCCAGCAGCCAAGGGGGCCCGAGGGAAGCTTTCTTT. The chain links TRBV3-1 (or the pseudogene TRBV3-2) to TRBJ1-1; D might be TRBD1 (5 bases). Trimming removed 1 base at V and 8 bases at J, with 11 bases between. The CDR3 is 13 residues long. CDR1 LGHDT and CDR2 YNNKEL come from the germline V gene (reference sequence).

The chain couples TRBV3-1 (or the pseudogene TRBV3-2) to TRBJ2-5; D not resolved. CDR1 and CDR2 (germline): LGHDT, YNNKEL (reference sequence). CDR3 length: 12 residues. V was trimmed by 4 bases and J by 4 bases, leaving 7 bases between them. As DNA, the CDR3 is TGTGCCAGCAGCCCCCCCTTAGAGACCCAGTACTTC. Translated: CASSPPLETQYF.

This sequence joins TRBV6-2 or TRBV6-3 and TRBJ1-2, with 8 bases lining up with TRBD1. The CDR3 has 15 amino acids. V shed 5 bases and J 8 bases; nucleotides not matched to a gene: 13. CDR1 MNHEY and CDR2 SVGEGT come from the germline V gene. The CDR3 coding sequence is TGTGCCAGCAGTACCCCGACAGGGGTCTCCTTCGGCTACACCTTC. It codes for CASSTPTGVSFGYTF.

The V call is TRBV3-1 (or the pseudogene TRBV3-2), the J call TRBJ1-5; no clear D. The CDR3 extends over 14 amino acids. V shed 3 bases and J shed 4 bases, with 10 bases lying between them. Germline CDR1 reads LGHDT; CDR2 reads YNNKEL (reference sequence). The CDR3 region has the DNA TGTGCCAGCAGCCATAAGGGAGGAAATCAGCCCCAGCATTTT. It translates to CASSHKGGNQPQHF.

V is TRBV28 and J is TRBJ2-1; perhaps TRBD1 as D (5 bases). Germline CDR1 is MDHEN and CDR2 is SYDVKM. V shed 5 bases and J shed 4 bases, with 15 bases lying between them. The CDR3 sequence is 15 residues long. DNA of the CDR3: TGTGCCAGCAGTACTACAGGTGGATTATACAATGAGCAGTTCTTC. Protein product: CASSTTGGLYNEQFF.

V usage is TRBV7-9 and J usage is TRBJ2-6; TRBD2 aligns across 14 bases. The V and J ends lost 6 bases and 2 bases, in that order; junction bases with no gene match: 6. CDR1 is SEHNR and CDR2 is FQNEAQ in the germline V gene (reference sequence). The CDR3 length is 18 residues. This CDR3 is CASRGLAGGLAGANVLTF. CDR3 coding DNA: TGTGCCAGCAGAGGACTAGCGGGGGGCCTGGCTGGGGCCAACGTCCTGACTTTC.

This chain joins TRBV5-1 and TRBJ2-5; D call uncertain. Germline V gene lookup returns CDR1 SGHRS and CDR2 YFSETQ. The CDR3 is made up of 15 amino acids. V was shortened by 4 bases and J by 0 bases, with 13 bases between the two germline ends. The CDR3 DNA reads TGCGCCAGCAGCCCTCACTCACCCGACCAAGAGACCCAGTACTTC. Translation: CASSPHSPDQETQYF. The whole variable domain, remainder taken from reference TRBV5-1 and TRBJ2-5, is KAGVTQTPRYLIKTRGQQVTLSCSPISGHRSVSWYQQTPGQGLQFLFEYFSETQRNKGNFPGRFSGRQFSNSRSEMNVSTLELGDSALYLCASSPHSPDQETQYFGPGTRLLVL.

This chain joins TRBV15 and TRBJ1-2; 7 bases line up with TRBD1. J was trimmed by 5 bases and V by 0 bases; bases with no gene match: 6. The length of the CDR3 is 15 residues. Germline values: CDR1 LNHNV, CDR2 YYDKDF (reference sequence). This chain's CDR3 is CATSRDTNRGYGYTF. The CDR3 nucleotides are TGTGCCACCAGCAGAGATACAAACAGGGGTTATGGCTACACCTTC.

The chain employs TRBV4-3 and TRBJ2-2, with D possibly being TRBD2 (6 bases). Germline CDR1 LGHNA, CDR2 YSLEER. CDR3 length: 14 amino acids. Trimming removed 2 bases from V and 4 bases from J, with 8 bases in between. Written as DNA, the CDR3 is TGCGCCAGCAGCCAAAAAGCGGGCACCGGGGAGCTGTTTTTT. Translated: CASSQKAGTGELFF.

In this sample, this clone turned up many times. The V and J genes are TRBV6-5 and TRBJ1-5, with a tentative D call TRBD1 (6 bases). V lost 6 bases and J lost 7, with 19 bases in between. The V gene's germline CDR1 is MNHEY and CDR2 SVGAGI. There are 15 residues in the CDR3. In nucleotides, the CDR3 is TGTGCCAGCAGCGAGGGGGGGCGCGAAGGACAGCCCCAGCATTTT. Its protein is CASSEGGREGQPQHF.

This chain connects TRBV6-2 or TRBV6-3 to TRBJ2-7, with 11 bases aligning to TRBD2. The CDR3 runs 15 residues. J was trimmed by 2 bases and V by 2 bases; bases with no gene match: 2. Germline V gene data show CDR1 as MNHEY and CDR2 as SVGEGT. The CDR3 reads CASSYGTSGTYEQYF. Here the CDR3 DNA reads TGTGCCAGCAGTTACGGGACTAGCGGAACCTACGAGCAGTACTTC.

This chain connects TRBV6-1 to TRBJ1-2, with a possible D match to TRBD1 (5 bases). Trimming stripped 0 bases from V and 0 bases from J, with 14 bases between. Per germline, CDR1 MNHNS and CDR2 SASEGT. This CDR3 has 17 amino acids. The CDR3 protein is CASSEALRTRPNYGYTF. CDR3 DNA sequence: TGTGCCAGCAGTGAAGCGCTCAGGACACGGCCTAACTATGGCTACACCTTC.

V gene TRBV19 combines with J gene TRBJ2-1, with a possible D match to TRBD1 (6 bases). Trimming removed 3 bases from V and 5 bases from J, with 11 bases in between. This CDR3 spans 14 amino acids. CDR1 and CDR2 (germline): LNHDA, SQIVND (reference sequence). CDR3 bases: TGTGCCAGTAGTATCGGCCCAGGGGACAATGAGCAGTTCTTC. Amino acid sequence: CASSIGPGDNEQFF.

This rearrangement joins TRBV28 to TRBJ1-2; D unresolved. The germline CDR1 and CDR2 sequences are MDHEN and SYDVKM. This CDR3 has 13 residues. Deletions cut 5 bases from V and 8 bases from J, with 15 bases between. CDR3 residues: CASSLPQTRGYTF. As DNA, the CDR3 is TGTGCCAGCAGTCTCCCCCAGACGAGGGGCTACACCTTC.

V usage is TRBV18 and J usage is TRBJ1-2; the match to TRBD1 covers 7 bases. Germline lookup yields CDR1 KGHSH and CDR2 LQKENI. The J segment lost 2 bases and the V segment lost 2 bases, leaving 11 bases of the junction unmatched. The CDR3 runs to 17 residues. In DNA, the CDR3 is TGTGCCAGCTCACCAGTACAGGTCCGACAGGGAAACTATGGCTACACCTTC. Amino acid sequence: CASSPVQVRQGNYGYTF.

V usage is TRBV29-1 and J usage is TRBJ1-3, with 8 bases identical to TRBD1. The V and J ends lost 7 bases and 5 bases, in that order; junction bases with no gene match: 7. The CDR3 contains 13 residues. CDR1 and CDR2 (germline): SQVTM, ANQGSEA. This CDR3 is CSASGTGRNTIYF. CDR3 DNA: TGCAGCGCCTCTGGGACAGGCCGAAACACCATATATTTT.

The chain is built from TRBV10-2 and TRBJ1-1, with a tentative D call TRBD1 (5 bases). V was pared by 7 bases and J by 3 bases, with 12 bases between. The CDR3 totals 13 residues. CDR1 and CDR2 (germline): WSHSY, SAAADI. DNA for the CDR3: TGCGCCAGCATCACGCGGGGGGACACTGAAGCTTTCTTT. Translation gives CASITRGDTEAFF.

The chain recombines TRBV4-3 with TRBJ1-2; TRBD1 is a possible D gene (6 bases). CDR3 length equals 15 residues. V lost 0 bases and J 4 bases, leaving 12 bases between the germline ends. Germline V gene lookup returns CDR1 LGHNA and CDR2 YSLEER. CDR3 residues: CASSQDVDRIYGYTF. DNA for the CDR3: TGCGCCAGCAGCCAAGACGTCGACAGGATCTATGGCTACACCTTC.

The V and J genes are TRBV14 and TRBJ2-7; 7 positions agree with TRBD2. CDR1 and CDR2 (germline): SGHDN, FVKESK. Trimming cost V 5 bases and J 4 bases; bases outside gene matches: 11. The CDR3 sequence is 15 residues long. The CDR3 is CASSYTGTTEYEQYF. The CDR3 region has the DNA TGTGCCAGCAGCTACACCGGGACTACCGAATACGAGCAGTACTTC.

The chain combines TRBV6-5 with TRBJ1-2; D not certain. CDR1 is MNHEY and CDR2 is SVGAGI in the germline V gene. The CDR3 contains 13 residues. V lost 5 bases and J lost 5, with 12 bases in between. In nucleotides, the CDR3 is TGTGCCAGCAGTCGAGCAGGATTTTATGGCTACACCTTC. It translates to CASSRAGFYGYTF.

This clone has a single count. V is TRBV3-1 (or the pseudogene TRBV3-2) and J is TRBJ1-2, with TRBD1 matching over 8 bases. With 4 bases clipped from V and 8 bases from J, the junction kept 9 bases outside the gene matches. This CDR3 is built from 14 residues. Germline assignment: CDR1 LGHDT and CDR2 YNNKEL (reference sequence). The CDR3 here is CASSLSQGVKGYTF. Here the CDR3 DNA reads TGTGCCAGCAGCCTTTCACAGGGGGTTAAGGGCTACACCTTC.

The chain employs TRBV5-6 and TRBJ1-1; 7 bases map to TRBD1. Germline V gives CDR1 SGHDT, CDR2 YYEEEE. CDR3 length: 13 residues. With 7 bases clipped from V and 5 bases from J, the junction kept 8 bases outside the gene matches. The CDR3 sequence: CASERGRRTEAFF. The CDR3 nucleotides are TGTGCCAGCGAAAGGGGGCGGAGGACTGAAGCTTTCTTT.

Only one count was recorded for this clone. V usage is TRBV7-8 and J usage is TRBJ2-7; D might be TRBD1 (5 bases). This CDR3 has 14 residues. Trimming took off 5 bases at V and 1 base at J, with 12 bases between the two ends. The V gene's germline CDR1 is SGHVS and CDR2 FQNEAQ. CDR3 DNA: TGTGCCAGCAGCACCGACAGAGATTCCTACGAGCAGTACTTC. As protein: CASSTDRDSYEQYF.

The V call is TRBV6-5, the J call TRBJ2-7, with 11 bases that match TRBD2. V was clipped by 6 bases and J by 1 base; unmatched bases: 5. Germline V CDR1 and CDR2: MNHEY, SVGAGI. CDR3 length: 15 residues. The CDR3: CASRSGTSGSYEQYF. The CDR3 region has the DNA TGTGCCAGCAGGTCCGGGACTAGCGGATCCTACGAGCAGTACTTC.

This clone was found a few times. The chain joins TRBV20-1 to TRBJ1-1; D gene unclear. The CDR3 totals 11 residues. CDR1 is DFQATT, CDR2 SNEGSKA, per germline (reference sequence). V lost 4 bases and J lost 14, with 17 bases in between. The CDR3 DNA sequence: TGCAGTGCTACAACAGATTTGGATTCCTTCTTT. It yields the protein CSATTDLDSFF.

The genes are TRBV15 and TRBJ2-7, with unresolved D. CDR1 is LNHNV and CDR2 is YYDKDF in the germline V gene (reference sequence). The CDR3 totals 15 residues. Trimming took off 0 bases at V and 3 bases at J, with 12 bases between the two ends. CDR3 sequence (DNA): TGTGCCACCAGCAGAGATTCAGAGGTCGGCTACGAGCAGTACTTC. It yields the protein CATSRDSEVGYEQYF. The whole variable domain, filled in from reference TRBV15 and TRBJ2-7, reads DAMVIQNPRYQVTQFGKPVTLSCSQTLNHNVMYWYQQKSSQAPKLLFHYYDKDFNNEADTPDNFQSRRPNTSFCFLDIRSPGLGDTAMYLCATSRDSEVGYEQYFGPGTRLTVT.

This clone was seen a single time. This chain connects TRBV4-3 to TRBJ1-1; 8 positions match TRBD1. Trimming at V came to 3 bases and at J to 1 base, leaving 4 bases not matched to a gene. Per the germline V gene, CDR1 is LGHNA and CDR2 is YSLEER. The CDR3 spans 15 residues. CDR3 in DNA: TGCGCCAGCAGCCATAGGACAGGGAGGAACACTGAAGCTTTCTTT. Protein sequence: CASSHRTGRNTEAFF.